This T cell receptor (beta chain) was sequenced for a study of CD4+ T cells in melanoma. Clones were sequenced by immunoSEQ multiplex PCR, and TCRdb holds only the in-frame ones, with some missing. This sample carries roughly 21,000 clones, around four fifths of them seen once, and the ten largest clones take about 8.8%. This CDR3 region has 16 residues. V shed 3 bases and J shed 4 bases, with 19 bases lying between them. Germline CDR1 SGDLS, CDR2 YYNGEE. The receptor comes from a human donor with melanoma. This chain links TRBV9 with TRBJ2-5; perhaps TRBD1 as D (6 bases). For the CDR3, the DNA is TGTGCCAGCAGCGCCCCCAACTCAGGGGCGTTAGAGACCCAGTACTTC. Protein sequence: CASSAPNSGALETQYF. Complete variable domain (other parts from reference TRBV9 and TRBJ2-5): DSGVTQTPKHLITATGQRVTLRCSPRSGDLSVYWYQQSLDQGLQFLIQYYNGEERAKGNILERFSAQQFPDLHSELNLSSLELGDSALYFCASSAPNSGALETQYFGPGTRLLVL.